Below, one TCR beta chain is given with its context. This sample stems from a study of CD4 and CD8 cells across lung adenocarcinoma regions. The patients had localized lung adenocarcinoma, a non-small cell subtype. Each CDR3 protein is one row after TCRdb ran MiXCR on the PCR reads. The profile shows around 9,700 distinct CDR3 sequences, roughly 50% of them singletons. The sequence was obtained from a male donor with lung adenocarcinoma. The CD4 and CD8 labels of this study may be unreliable. Input material: CD4+ T cells from the center of a lung tumor.

The CDR3 DNA sequence: TGCAGTGCTAGAGGCGGGGGAGGGAACATTCAGTACTTC. Protein sequence: CSARGGGGNIQYF. The chain is built from TRBV20-1 and TRBJ2-5, with TRBD2 matching over 7 bases. The J call may be mistaken, given a closer DNA end match to TRBJ2-4. Germline values: CDR1 DFQATT, CDR2 SNEGSKA (reference sequence). This CDR3 contains 13 residues.